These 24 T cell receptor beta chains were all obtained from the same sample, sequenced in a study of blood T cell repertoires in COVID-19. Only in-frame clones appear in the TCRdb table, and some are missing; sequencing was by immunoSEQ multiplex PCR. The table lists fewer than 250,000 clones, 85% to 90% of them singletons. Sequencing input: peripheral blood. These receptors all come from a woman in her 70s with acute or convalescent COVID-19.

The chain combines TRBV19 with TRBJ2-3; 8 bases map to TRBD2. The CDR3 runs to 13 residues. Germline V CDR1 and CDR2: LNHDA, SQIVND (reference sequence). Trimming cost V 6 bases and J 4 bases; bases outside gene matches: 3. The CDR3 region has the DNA TGTGCCAGTAGGGGACTAGGCCCAGATACGCAGTATTTT. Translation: CASRGLGPDTQYF.

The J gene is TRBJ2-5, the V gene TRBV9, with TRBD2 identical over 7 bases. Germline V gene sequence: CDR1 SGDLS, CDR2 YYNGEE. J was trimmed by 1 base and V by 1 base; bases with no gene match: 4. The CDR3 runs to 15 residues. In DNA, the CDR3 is TGTGCCAGCAGCGTAAAAGGCGGGGGCCAAGAGACCCAGTACTTC. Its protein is CASSVKGGGQETQYF. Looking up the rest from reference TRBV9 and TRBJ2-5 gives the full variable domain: DSGVTQTPKHLITATGQRVTLRCSPRSGDLSVYWYQQSLDQGLQFLIQYYNGEERAKGNILERFSAQQFPDLHSELNLSSLELGDSALYFCASSVKGGGQETQYFGPGTRLLVL.

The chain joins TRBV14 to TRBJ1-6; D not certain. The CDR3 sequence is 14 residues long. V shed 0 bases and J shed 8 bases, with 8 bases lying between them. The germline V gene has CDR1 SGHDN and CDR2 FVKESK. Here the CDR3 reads CASSQDPPYSPLHF. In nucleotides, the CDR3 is TGTGCCAGCAGCCAAGATCCCCCCTATTCACCCCTCCACTTT.

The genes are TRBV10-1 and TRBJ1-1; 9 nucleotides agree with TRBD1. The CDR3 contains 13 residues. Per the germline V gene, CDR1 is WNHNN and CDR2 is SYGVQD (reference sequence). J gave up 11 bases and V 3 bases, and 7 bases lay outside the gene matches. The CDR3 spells CASSETGTGTAFF. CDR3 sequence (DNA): TGCGCCAGCAGTGAAACCGGGACAGGGACGGCTTTCTTT.

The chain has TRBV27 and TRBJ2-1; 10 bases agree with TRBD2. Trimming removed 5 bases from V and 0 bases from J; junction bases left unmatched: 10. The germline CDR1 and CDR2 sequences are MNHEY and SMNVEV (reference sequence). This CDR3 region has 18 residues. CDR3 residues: CASSPERGGLSSYNEQFF. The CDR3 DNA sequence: TGTGCCAGCAGTCCGGAGCGGGGGGGCCTATCCTCCTACAATGAGCAGTTCTTC.

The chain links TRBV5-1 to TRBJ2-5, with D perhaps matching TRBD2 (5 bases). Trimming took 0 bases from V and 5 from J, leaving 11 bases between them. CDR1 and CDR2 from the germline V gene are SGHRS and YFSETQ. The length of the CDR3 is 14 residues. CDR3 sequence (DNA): TGCGCCAGCAGCTTGGGCGGGCTATGGGAGACCCAGTACTTC. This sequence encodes CASSLGGLWETQYF.

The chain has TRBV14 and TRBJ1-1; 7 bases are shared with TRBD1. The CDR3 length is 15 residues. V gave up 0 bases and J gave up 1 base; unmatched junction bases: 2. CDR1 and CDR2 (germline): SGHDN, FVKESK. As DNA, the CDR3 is TGTGCCAGCAGCCAAGACAGGGGGAGGAACACTGAAGCTTTCTTT. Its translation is CASSQDRGRNTEAFF.

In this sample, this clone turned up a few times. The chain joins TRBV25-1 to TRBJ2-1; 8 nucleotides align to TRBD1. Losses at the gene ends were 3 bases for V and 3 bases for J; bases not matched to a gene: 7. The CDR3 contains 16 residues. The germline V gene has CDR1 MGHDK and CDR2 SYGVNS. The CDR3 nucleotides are TGTGCCAGCAGTGACACTCTCGACAGGGGCTACAATGAGCAGTTCTTC. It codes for CASSDTLDRGYNEQFF.

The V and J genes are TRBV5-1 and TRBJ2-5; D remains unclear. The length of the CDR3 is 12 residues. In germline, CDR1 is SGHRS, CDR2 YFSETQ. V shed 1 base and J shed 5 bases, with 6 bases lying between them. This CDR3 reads CASSLKAETQYF. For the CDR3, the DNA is TGCGCCAGCAGCTTGAAAGCGGAGACCCAGTACTTC.

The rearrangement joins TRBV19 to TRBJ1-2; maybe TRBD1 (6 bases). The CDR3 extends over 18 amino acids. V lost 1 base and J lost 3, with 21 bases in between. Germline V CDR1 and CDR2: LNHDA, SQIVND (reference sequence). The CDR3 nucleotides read TGTGCCAGTAGTATAGCCCGACAGGCCTCTCATCAAGACTATGGCTACACCTTC. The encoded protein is CASSIARQASHQDYGYTF.

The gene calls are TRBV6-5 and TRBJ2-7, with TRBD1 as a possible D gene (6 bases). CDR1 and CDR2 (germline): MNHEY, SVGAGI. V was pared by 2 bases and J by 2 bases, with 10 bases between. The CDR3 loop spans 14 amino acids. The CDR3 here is CASSYRGGTYEQYF. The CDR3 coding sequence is TGTGCCAGCAGTTACAGAGGGGGAACCTACGAGCAGTACTTC.

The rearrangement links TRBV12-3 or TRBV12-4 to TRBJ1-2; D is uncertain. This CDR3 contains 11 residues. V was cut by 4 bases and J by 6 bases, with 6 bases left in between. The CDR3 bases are TGTGCCAGCAGTTCCGGGGATGGCTACACCTTC. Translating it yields CASSSGDGYTF.

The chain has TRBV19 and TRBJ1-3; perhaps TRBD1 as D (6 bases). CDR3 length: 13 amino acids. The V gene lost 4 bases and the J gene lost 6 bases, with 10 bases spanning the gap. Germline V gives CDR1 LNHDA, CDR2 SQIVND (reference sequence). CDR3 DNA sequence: TGTGCCAGTAGTACAGGACAGCCAAACACCATATATTTT. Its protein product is CASSTGQPNTIYF.

CDR3 in amino acids: CASSFSGTNTGELFF. The CDR3 DNA reads TGTGCCAGCAGCTTTAGCGGTACGAACACCGGGGAGCTGTTTTTT. The chain has TRBV9 and TRBJ2-2; TRBD2 is a possible D gene (6 bases). CDR3 size: 15 residues. The V gene lost 4 bases and the J gene lost 0 bases, with 10 bases spanning the gap. The germline CDR1 and CDR2 sequences are SGDLS and YYNGEE.

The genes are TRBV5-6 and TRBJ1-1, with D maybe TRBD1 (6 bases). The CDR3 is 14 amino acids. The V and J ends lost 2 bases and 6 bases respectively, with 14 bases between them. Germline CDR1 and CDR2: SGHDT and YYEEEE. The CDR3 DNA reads TGTGCCAGCAGCTTACAAAGGGGGTCCCCTGAAGCTTTCTTT. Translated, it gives CASSLQRGSPEAFF. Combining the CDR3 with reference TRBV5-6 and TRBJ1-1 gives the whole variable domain DAGVTQSPTHLIKTRGQQVTLRCSPKSGHDTVSWYQQALGQGPQFIFQYYEEEERQRGNFPDRFSGHQFPNYSSELNVNALLLGDSALYLCASSLQRGSPEAFFGQGTRLTVV.

DNA of the CDR3: TGTGCCAGTAGCCCGGGGAATAATGGGAACATTCAGTACTTC. Amino acid sequence: CASSPGNNGNIQYF. V is TRBV19 and J is TRBJ2-4; TRBD2 might be the D (5 bases). The length of the CDR3 is 14 residues. V dropped 6 bases and J dropped 7 bases, with 16 bases sitting between them. Germline V gives CDR1 LNHDA, CDR2 SQIVND (reference sequence). Complete variable domain (other parts from reference TRBV19 and TRBJ2-4): DGGITQSPKYLFRKEGQNVTLSCEQNLNHDAMYWYRQDPGQGLRLIYYSQIVNDFQKGDIAEGYSVSREKKESFPLTVTSAQKNPTAFYLCASSPGNNGNIQYFGAGTRLSVL.

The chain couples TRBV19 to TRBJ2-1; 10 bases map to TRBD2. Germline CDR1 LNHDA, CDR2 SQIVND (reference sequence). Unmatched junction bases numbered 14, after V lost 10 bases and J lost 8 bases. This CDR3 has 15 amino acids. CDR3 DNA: TGTGCCACCAAGACAATAGCGGGGGGAAGCGATGAGCAGTTCTTC. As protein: CATKTIAGGSDEQFF.

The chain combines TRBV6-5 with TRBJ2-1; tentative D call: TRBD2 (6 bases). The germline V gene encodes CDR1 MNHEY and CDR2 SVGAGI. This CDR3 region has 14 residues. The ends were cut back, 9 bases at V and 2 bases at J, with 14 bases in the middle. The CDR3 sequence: CARKGTFPYNEQFF. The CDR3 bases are TGTGCCAGAAAAGGGACTTTTCCCTACAATGAGCAGTTCTTC.

The CDR3: CASGGRGETQYF. CDR3 in DNA: TGTGCTAGTGGCGGCAGGGGGGAGACCCAGTACTTC. The genes are TRBV12-5 and TRBJ2-5; 7 positions agree with TRBD1. There are 12 residues in the CDR3. Per germline, CDR1 LGHNT and CDR2 FRNRAP. V trimming: 6 bases; J trimming: 5 bases; junction bases outside the gene matches: 3.

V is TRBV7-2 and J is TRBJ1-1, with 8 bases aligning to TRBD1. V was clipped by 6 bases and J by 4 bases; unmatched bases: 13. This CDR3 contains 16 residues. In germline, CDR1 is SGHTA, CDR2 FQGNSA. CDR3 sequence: CASSQFRTGSGTEAFF. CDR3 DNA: TGTGCCAGCAGTCAGTTCCGGACAGGGAGTGGCACTGAAGCTTTCTTT.

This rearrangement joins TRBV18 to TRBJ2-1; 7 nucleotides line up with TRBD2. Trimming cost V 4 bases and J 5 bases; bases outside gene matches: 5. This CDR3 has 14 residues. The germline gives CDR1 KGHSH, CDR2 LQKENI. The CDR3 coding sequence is TGTGCCAGCTCACAGCTACTAGCGAACAATGAGCAGTTCTTC. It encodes CASSQLLANNEQFF.

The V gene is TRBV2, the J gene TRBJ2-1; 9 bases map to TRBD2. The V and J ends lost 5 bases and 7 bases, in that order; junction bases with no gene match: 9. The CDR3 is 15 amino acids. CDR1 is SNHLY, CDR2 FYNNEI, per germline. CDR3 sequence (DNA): TGTGCCAGCAGTCTTTTGACTAGCGGCTTTAATGAGCAGTTCTTC. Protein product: CASSLLTSGFNEQFF.

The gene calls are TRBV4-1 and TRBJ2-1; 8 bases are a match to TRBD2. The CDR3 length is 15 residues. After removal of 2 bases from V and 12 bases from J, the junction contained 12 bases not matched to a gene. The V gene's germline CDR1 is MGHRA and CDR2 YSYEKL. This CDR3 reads CASSQIPGGPRAQFF. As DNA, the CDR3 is TGCGCCAGCAGCCAAATCCCGGGAGGGCCCCGGGCGCAGTTCTTC.

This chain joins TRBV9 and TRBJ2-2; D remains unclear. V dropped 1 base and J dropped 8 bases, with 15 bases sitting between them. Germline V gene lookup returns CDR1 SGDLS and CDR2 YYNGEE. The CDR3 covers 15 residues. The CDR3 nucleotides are TGTGCCAGCAGCGTATCACGATTTCCTCGGGGGGAGCTGTTTTTT. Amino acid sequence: CASSVSRFPRGELFF.